The T cell receptor (beta chain) under discussion was sequenced for a study of OX40 agonist ivuxolimab in advanced cancers. Study context: Patients received intravenous ivuxolimab every 2 weeks at 0.01 to 10 mg/kg. Study-wide points: CD8+ T cells showed, on average, more clonal expansion than CD4+ cells.

V gave up 5 bases and J gave up 0 bases, with 8 bases separating them. Germline values: CDR1 SGHAT, CDR2 FQNNGV. CDR3 length: 14 residues. With regard to this clone: Its specificity is unknown.

Profiling relied on immunoSEQ multiplex PCR, and the TCRdb table lists in-frame clones only, not all of them. This sample has tens of thousands of clones, with about 85% found just once. The source was CD4+ or CD8+ T cells sorted from blood, collected in a trial of the OX40 agonist ivuxolimab. The rearrangement joins TRBV11-2 to TRBJ1-3, with unresolved D. The source is an adult with an advanced solid tumor such as melanoma, head and neck, liver or kidney cancer. CDR3 protein: CASSPATSGNTIYF. The CDR3 DNA follows: TGTGCCAGCAGCCCGGCCACCTCTGGAAACACCATATATTTT.